Shown below are 13 T cell receptor beta chains from a single sample sequenced in a study of OX40 agonist ivuxolimab in advanced cancers. The data were produced by immunoSEQ multiplex PCR, yet TCRdb's version contains in-frame clones alone and is incomplete. The sample has approximately 35,000 clones; 60% to 75% are singletons. The material sequenced was CD4+ or CD8+ T cells sorted from blood, taken in a trial of the OX40 agonist ivuxolimab. Every receptor here comes from an adult with an advanced solid tumor such as melanoma, head and neck, liver or kidney cancer.

The chain carries TRBV13 and TRBJ2-3; 7 bases map to TRBD1. Per the germline V gene, CDR1 is PRHDT and CDR2 is FYEKMQ (reference sequence). This CDR3 has 15 residues. V shed 1 base and J 3 bases; nucleotides not matched to a gene: 4. Written as DNA, the CDR3 is TGTGCCAGCAGCTTAGACAGGGGTTGGACAGATACGCAGTATTTT. Its protein is CASSLDRGWTDTQYF.

CDR3 sequence reads: CASSLGRDTQYF. DNA of the CDR3: TGTGCCAGCAGCTTAGGGAGAGATACGCAGTATTTT. The chain has TRBV7-2 and TRBJ2-3; D gene unclear. The CDR3 is 12 residues long. Trimming pared 1 base from V and 5 bases from J, leaving 4 bases between. CDR1 SGHTA and CDR2 FQGNSA come from the germline V gene.

The chain uses TRBV28 and TRBJ1-2, with 8 nucleotides matching TRBD1. Germline-derived CDR1 and CDR2 are MDHEN and SYDVKM. After removal of 4 bases from V and 3 bases from J, the junction contained 1 base not matched to a gene. The CDR3 totals 13 residues. For the CDR3, the DNA is TGTGCCAGCAGTTGGGGACAGGACTATGGCTACACCTTC. Translating it yields CASSWGQDYGYTF.

This clone was seen only once. This sequence joins TRBV10-2 and TRBJ2-3; 14 nucleotides line up with TRBD2. V trimming: 2 bases; J trimming: 0 bases; junction bases outside the gene matches: 10. The germline V gene encodes CDR1 WSHSY and CDR2 SAAADI. CDR3 length: 20 residues. The CDR3 reads CASSEPTPGLAGGSTDTQYF. CDR3 sequence (DNA): TGCGCCAGCAGTGAGCCGACCCCCGGACTAGCGGGGGGTAGCACAGATACGCAGTATTTT.

This chain uses TRBV5-6 with TRBJ1-1; tentatively, D is TRBD1 (5 bases). V gave up 0 bases and J gave up 0 bases, with 9 bases separating them. This CDR3 region has 15 residues. Germline CDR1 SGHDT, CDR2 YYEEEE. CDR3 sequence (DNA): TGTGCCAGCAGCTTGGTGGTCAGGGTGAACACTGAAGCTTTCTTT. It codes for CASSLVVRVNTEAFF.

The chain employs TRBV4-1 and TRBJ2-4; 8 bases are a match to TRBD1. Germline CDR1 and CDR2: MGHRA and YSYEKL. The trim removed 1 base at V and 2 bases at J, leaving 4 bases unmatched. CDR3 size: 16 residues. This CDR3 reads CASSQAQGVSKNIQYF. The DNA of the CDR3 is TGCGCCAGCAGCCAAGCACAGGGGGTTTCCAAAAACATTCAGTACTTC.

The chain uses TRBV11-2 and TRBJ1-3, with D possibly being TRBD1 (6 bases). Looked up from germline, CDR1 is SGHAT and CDR2 is FQNNGV. The CDR3 has 16 residues. Trimming pared 1 base from V and 4 bases from J, leaving 14 bases between. CDR3 sequence (DNA): TGTGCCAGCAGCTTAGGAACCCGGGGGCACGGAAACACCATATATTTT. Its translation is CASSLGTRGHGNTIYF.

The chain links TRBV28 to TRBJ1-2; D not resolved. The CDR3 loop spans 14 amino acids. Trimming took 1 base from V and 0 from J, leaving 6 bases between them. Germline lookup yields CDR1 MDHEN and CDR2 SYDVKM. The CDR3 nucleotides read TGTGCCAGCAGTTTATACCGATCTAACTATGGCTACACCTTC. Translation: CASSLYRSNYGYTF.

This chain connects TRBV6-5 to TRBJ2-7, with D hard to call. Per the germline V gene, CDR1 is MNHEY and CDR2 is SVGAGI. This CDR3 is 12 amino acids long. Trimming took 6 bases from V and 5 from J, leaving 11 bases between them. As DNA, the CDR3 is TGTGCCAGCAGCCCGGACGAGCACGAGCAGTACGTC. Translation: CASSPDEHEQYV.

CDR3 sequence: CASRFKENTEAFF. For the CDR3, the DNA is TGTGCCAGCAGATTCAAGGAGAACACTGAAGCTTTCTTT. The chain employs TRBV6-5 and TRBJ1-1; D is undetermined. This CDR3 is 13 amino acids long. Germline V gene data show CDR1 as MNHEY and CDR2 as SVGAGI. With 6 bases removed from V and 1 base from J, the gap between germline ends came to 9 bases.

The chain joins TRBV4-1 to TRBJ1-6; possibly TRBD1 for D (5 bases). Germline-derived CDR1 and CDR2 are MGHRA and YSYEKL. This CDR3 region has 18 residues. V shed 1 base and J shed 0 bases, with 13 bases lying between them. CDR3 residues: CASSQGRGPSSYNSPLHF. For the CDR3, the DNA is TGCGCCAGCAGCCAAGGGAGGGGACCTTCCTCCTATAATTCACCCCTCCACTTT.

The rearrangement joins TRBV28 to TRBJ1-1, with D tentatively TRBD1 (5 bases). Trimming pared 7 bases from V and 2 bases from J, leaving 14 bases between. CDR3 length equals 14 residues. The V gene's germline CDR1 is MDHEN and CDR2 SYDVKM. The CDR3 DNA sequence: TGTGCCAGCATATTAATGACAGCAAACACTGAAGCTTTCTTT. This translates into CASILMTANTEAFF.

The CDR3, as DNA: TGTGCCAGCAGTGATACAGGGATTTGGCAGCCCCAGCATTTT. It encodes CASSDTGIWQPQHF. The rearrangement uses TRBV6-5 and TRBJ1-5, with D possibly matching TRBD1 (6 bases). This CDR3 contains 14 residues. CDR1 is MNHEY, CDR2 SVGAGI, per germline. Trimming shortened V by 5 bases and J by 7 bases, and 15 bases separated the two germline ends.